This TCR beta chain is drawn from a study of T cell repertoires in cytomegalovirus infection. One entry per CDR3 protein, called by TCRdb with MiXCR from the reads. This table has around 250,000 distinct CDR3 sequences, about 18% appearing once. The V and J ends lost 3 bases and 12 bases respectively, with 21 bases between them. This CDR3 is 15 amino acids long. Germline values: CDR1 LGHDT, CDR2 YNNKEL (reference sequence). The V and J genes are TRBV3-1 and TRBJ2-1; D is unresolved. Sequencing used CD8+ T cells from PBMCs. The clonotype comes from a human donor in good health (CMV status not recorded). Some clones in this sample may be carry-over from other donors' samples. The CDR3 reads CASSHSDLSLGWQFF. The CDR3 bases are TGTGCCAGCAGCCATTCGGACCTATCGCTTGGGTGGCAGTTCTTC.